This passage covers 29 T cell receptor beta chains from one sample sequenced in a study of T cell responses to AZD1222 COVID-19 vaccine. Profiling relied on immunoSEQ multiplex PCR, and the TCRdb table lists in-frame clones only, not all of them. Of around 15,000 clones listed, 80% to 85% are singletons. Sample: peripheral blood, taken 28 days after the second AZD1222 dose. The source of these receptors is an adult who received the AZD1222 COVID-19 vaccine.

Turning to this clone: Germline and junction disagree at one end, which may indicate a read error. The gene calls are TRBV24-1 and TRBJ1-3; 7 bases map to TRBD1. The CDR3 covers 15 residues. Germline values: CDR1 KGHDR, CDR2 SFDVKD. For the CDR3, the DNA is TGTGCCACAAGTGGGACAGCGGACTCTGGAAACACCATATATTTT. Protein sequence: CATSGTADSGNTIYF.

The J gene is TRBJ2-7, the V gene TRBV6-2 or TRBV6-3, with D possibly being TRBD1 (5 bases). In germline, CDR1 is MNHEY, CDR2 SVGEGT. The CDR3 is 12 amino acids. Trimming pared 6 bases from V and 4 bases from J, leaving 10 bases between. The chain's CDR3 is CASSIREYEQYF. The CDR3 DNA follows: TGTGCCAGCAGCATCAGGGAATACGAGCAGTACTTC.

The chain carries TRBV11-2 and TRBJ2-3; 12 bases agree with TRBD2. In germline, CDR1 is SGHAT, CDR2 FQNNGV. V dropped 4 bases and J dropped 3; count of bases not matched to a gene: 8. The CDR3 loop spans 17 amino acids. The DNA for the CDR3 is TGTGCCAGCAGCTCTGCCGCTAGCGGGGGGGTAACAGATACGCAGTATTTT. This sequence encodes CASSSAASGGVTDTQYF. Full variable domain (missing parts from reference TRBV11-2 and TRBJ2-3): EAGVAQSPRYKIIEKRQSVAFWCNPISGHATLYWYQQILGQGPKLLIQFQNNGVVDDSQLPKDRFSAERLKGVDSTLKIQPAKLEDSAVYLCASSSAASGGVTDTQYFGPGTRLTVL.

The V gene is TRBV11-3, the J gene TRBJ2-2; no firm D call. V was clipped by 2 bases and J by 1 base, with 5 bases between them. The CDR3 covers 14 residues. CDR1 and CDR2 (germline): SGHNT, YENEEA. CDR3 DNA: TGTGCCAGCAGCTTAAACGAGAACACCGGGGAGCTGTTTTTT. Translated: CASSLNENTGELFF.

The chain carries TRBV27 and TRBJ2-3; possibly TRBD1 or TRBD2 for D (5 bases each). CDR1 MNHEY and CDR2 SMNVEV come from the germline V gene (reference sequence). The germline V and J ends were trimmed by 6 bases and 3 bases, with 16 bases remaining between them. The CDR3 totals 15 residues. The CDR3 nucleotides are TGTGCCAGCAGGCTGGGTGGGGGTAGGACAGATACGCAGTATTTT. Translation: CASRLGGGRTDTQYF.

V usage is TRBV5-6 and J usage is TRBJ1-1; D unresolved. The CDR3 is made up of 13 amino acids. Germline V gene lookup returns CDR1 SGHDT and CDR2 YYEEEE. The V end lost 2 bases, the J end lost 0 bases, and 5 bases lay between the germline ends. This CDR3 is CASSFYLNTEAFF. The DNA of the CDR3 is TGTGCCAGCAGCTTCTACTTGAACACTGAAGCTTTCTTT.

The J gene is TRBJ2-5, the V gene TRBV4-1; TRBD2 matches 13 bases. V was pared by 4 bases and J by 6 bases, with 8 bases of the junction left unmatched. The length of the CDR3 is 16 residues. The germline V gene has CDR1 MGHRA and CDR2 YSYEKL. This chain's CDR3 is CASSPLLAGGQKTQYF. CDR3 in DNA: TGCGCCAGCAGCCCCTTACTAGCGGGGGGGCAAAAGACCCAGTACTTC.

The chain employs TRBV6-5 and TRBJ1-5, with TRBD1 as a possible D gene (6 bases). CDR1 is MNHEY and CDR2 is SVGAGI in the germline V gene. The CDR3 totals 14 residues. Trimming shortened V by 6 bases and J by 5 bases, and 14 bases separated the two germline ends. This CDR3 is CASSPTGVYQPQHF. In DNA, the CDR3 is TGTGCCAGCAGCCCGACAGGAGTCTATCAGCCCCAGCATTTT.

The chain uses TRBV4-3 and TRBJ1-1, with D uncertain. V was cut by 1 base and J by 3 bases, with 9 bases left in between. The germline gives CDR1 LGHNA, CDR2 YSLEER. The CDR3 sequence is 14 residues long. This CDR3 is CASSQVWSDTEAFF. The CDR3 region has the DNA TGCGCCAGCAGCCAAGTATGGTCGGACACTGAAGCTTTCTTT.

This chain joins TRBV11-2 and TRBJ2-1, with D possibly TRBD2 on 5 matching bases. CDR3 length: 13 amino acids. The germline gives CDR1 SGHAT, CDR2 FQNNGV. V lost 1 base and J lost 6, with 7 bases in between. The CDR3 loop reads CASSLVEGNEQFF. In DNA form, the CDR3 reads TGTGCCAGCAGCTTAGTCGAGGGCAATGAGCAGTTCTTC.

The chain combines TRBV4-3 with TRBJ1-2, with 8 bases that match TRBD1. The CDR3 loop spans 16 amino acids. In germline, CDR1 is LGHNA, CDR2 YSLEER. J gave up 2 bases and V 3 bases, and 8 bases lay outside the gene matches. The CDR3 is CASSQDRVPRNYGYTF. CDR3 sequence (DNA): TGCGCCAGCAGCCAGGACAGGGTCCCCCGGAACTATGGCTACACCTTC.

The chain joins TRBV6-5 to TRBJ1-2; 7 nucleotides match TRBD1. With V trimmed by 7 bases and J by 4 bases, 6 bases remained unmatched. CDR3 length: 13 residues. The germline V gene has CDR1 MNHEY and CDR2 SVGAGI. The CDR3 sequence is CASTDRAPYGYTF. DNA for the CDR3: TGTGCCAGCACCGACAGGGCCCCCTATGGCTACACCTTC.

The chain has TRBV28 and TRBJ2-7; TRBD1 matches 12 bases. Germline CDR1 is MDHEN and CDR2 is SYDVKM. J was trimmed by 7 bases and V by 7 bases; bases with no gene match: 11. This CDR3 comprises 15 residues. CDR3 amino acids: CASTSPGQGAGEQYF. The DNA for the CDR3 is TGTGCCAGCACTTCCCCGGGACAGGGGGCCGGGGAGCAGTACTTC. Full variable domain (rest looked up from reference TRBV28 and TRBJ2-7): DVKVTQSSRYLVKRTGEKVFLECVQDMDHENMFWYRQDPGLGLRLIYFSYDVKMKEKGDIPEGYSVSREKKERFSLILESASTNQTSMYLCASTSPGQGAGEQYFGPGTRLTVT.

In its sample, this clone was seen once. The chain joins TRBV7-2 to TRBJ2-7; TRBD2 matches 15 bases. This CDR3 is 17 amino acids long. Trimming cost V 5 bases and J 2 bases; bases outside gene matches: 7. The germline V gene encodes CDR1 SGHTA and CDR2 FQGNSA. CDR3 in DNA: TGTGCCAGCAGCCCTACTCGGACTAGCGGGGGGGCCTACGAGCAGTACTTC. This encodes CASSPTRTSGGAYEQYF. The full variable domain, completed using reference TRBV7-2 and TRBJ2-7, is GAGVSQSPSNKVTEKGKDVELRCDPISGHTALYWYRQSLGQGLEFLIYFQGNSAPDKSGLPSDRFSAERTGGSVSTLTIQRTQQEDSAVYLCASSPTRTSGGAYEQYFGPGTRLTVT.

The J gene is TRBJ2-1, the V gene TRBV6-2 or TRBV6-3, with D perhaps TRBD1 (6 bases). The ends were cut back, 6 bases at V and 3 bases at J, with 15 bases in the middle. This CDR3 is 15 amino acids long. From germline, CDR1 is MNHEY and CDR2 SVGEGT. The CDR3 nucleotides read TGTGCCAGCAGCCCCGCAGGGGCCCTCTACAATGAGCAGTTCTTC. Residues: CASSPAGALYNEQFF.

The chain uses TRBV7-6 and TRBJ2-7; 10 positions agree with TRBD1. This CDR3 region has 17 residues. Germline CDR1 reads SGHVS; CDR2 reads FNYEAQ. With V trimmed by 5 bases and J by 6 bases, 16 bases remained unmatched. The CDR3 sequence is CASSLVIAGTGASEQYF. The CDR3 coding sequence is TGTGCCAGCAGCCTTGTGATCGCCGGGACAGGGGCGTCCGAGCAGTACTTC.

This chain joins TRBV5-6 and TRBJ2-7, with 11 bases identical to TRBD1. The CDR3 consists of 14 residues. The V segment lost 0 bases and the J segment 4 bases; nucleotides outside the gene matches: 0. Germline CDR1 and CDR2: SGHDT and YYEEEE. The CDR3 region is CASSLGDRGYEQYF. CDR3 bases: TGTGCCAGCAGCTTGGGGGACAGGGGGTACGAGCAGTACTTC.

The chain uses TRBV20-1 and TRBJ1-2; no reliable D call. The CDR3 loop spans 10 amino acids. Germline CDR1 is DFQATT and CDR2 is SNEGSKA (reference sequence). V was shortened by 6 bases and J by 5 bases, with 7 bases between the two germline ends. Written as DNA, the CDR3 is TGCAGTGCGTACTCTTATGGCTACACCTTC. It yields the protein CSAYSYGYTF.

This clone was seen only a few times. This rearrangement joins TRBV11-2 to TRBJ2-2; 8 nucleotides match TRBD2. The CDR3 has 18 amino acids. V shed 4 bases and J 1 base; nucleotides not matched to a gene: 11. Germline-derived CDR1 and CDR2 are SGHAT and FQNNGV. The CDR3 region has the DNA TGTGCCAGCAGCTCCTACCACGTCAGCGGGGGGAACACCGGGGAGCTGTTTTTT. Its protein product is CASSSYHVSGGNTGELFF.

CDR3 region: CASSSRTGQETQYF. The CDR3 nucleotides read TGTGCCAGCAGTTCCCGGACGGGACAAGAGACCCAGTACTTC. The chain joins TRBV6-2 or TRBV6-3 to TRBJ2-5; tentative D call: TRBD2 (5 bases). V was trimmed by 4 bases and J by 2 bases, leaving 11 bases between them. The CDR3 sequence is 14 residues long. Looked up from germline, CDR1 is MNHEY and CDR2 is SVGEGT.

This clone was observed once. The chain is built from TRBV5-5 and TRBJ2-5, with 7 bases aligning to TRBD1. V was pared by 1 base and J by 0 bases, with 6 bases of the junction left unmatched. The CDR3 consists of 16 residues. Germline CDR1 and CDR2: SGHKS and YYEKEE (reference sequence). CDR3 DNA sequence: TGTGCCAGCAGCTTGTCGGGACAGACCAACCAAGAGACCCAGTACTTC. It encodes CASSLSGQTNQETQYF. The entire variable domain, with the rest obtained from reference TRBV5-5 and TRBJ2-5, is as follows: DAGVTQSPTHLIKTRGQQVTLRCSPISGHKSVSWYQQVLGQGPQFIFQYYEKEERGRGNFPDRFSARQFPNYSSELNVNALLLGDSALYLCASSLSGQTNQETQYFGPGTRLLVL.

The chain has TRBV4-3 and TRBJ2-2, with D perhaps TRBD1 (6 bases). Per the germline V gene, CDR1 is LGHNA and CDR2 is YSLEER. The CDR3 contains 18 residues. V lost 1 base, J lost 7 bases, and 22 bases lay in between. CDR3 DNA sequence: TGCGCCAGCAGCCAAGGAGAGGGGGACCCCCTCGGGATCGGGGAGCTGTTTTTT. Protein: CASSQGEGDPLGIGELFF.

The V gene is TRBV4-1, the J gene TRBJ2-7, with TRBD1 identical over 8 bases. Germline CDR1 MGHRA, CDR2 YSYEKL. Trimming removed 6 bases from V and 5 bases from J; junction bases left unmatched: 15. CDR3 length: 16 residues. The CDR3, as DNA: TGCGCCAGCAGTCCCACCTCAGGGGGCGGAGGTCACGAGCAGTACTTC. Amino acid sequence: CASSPTSGGGGHEQYF.

This chain links TRBV5-4 with TRBJ1-6; D gene uncertain. This CDR3 is 14 amino acids long. The V gene lost 2 bases and the J gene lost 0 bases, with 3 bases spanning the gap. The germline CDR1 and CDR2 sequences are SGHNT and YYREEE (reference sequence). For the CDR3, the DNA is TGTGCCAGCAGCTTAAGCTCCTATAATTCACCCCTCCACTTT. It codes for CASSLSSYNSPLHF. Using reference TRBV5-4 and TRBJ1-6 for the parts outside the CDR3, the full variable domain is ETGVTQSPTHLIKTRGQQVTLRCSSQSGHNTVSWYQQALGQGPQFIFQYYREEENGRGNFPPRFSGLQFPNYSSELNVNALELDDSALYLCASSLSSYNSPLHFGNGTRLTVT.

This clone was seen only a few times. The V and J genes are TRBV19 and TRBJ1-1; D gene unclear. This CDR3 is 15 amino acids long. With 0 bases removed from V and 0 bases from J, the gap between germline ends came to 8 bases. Germline-derived CDR1 and CDR2 are LNHDA and SQIVND (reference sequence). CDR3 in amino acids: CASSIDGTLNTEAFF. The DNA for the CDR3 is TGTGCCAGTAGTATAGATGGAACATTGAACACTGAAGCTTTCTTT.

CDR3 coding DNA: TGCAGTGCTAGAGATCTGGGGCCCCAGCATTTT. Its protein is CSARDLGPQHF. The chain is built from TRBV20-1 and TRBJ1-5; D is unresolved. V gave up 0 bases and J gave up 9 bases, with 6 bases separating them. Germline loops: CDR1 DFQATT, CDR2 SNEGSKA (reference sequence). CDR3 length: 11 amino acids.

CDR3 protein: CASSLSGSEAFF. The CDR3 nucleotides are TGTGCCAGCAGTCTCTCGGGGAGTGAAGCTTTCTTT. The chain employs TRBV6-2 or TRBV6-3 and TRBJ1-1; D is uncertain. CDR3 length equals 12 residues. Germline assignment: CDR1 MNHEY and CDR2 SVGEGT. The V and J ends lost 5 bases and 7 bases respectively, with 11 bases between them.

The chain joins TRBV6-2 or TRBV6-3 to TRBJ1-2, with D perhaps matching TRBD1 (5 bases). The CDR3 contains 15 residues. Per germline, CDR1 MNHEY and CDR2 SVGEGT. V dropped 2 bases and J dropped 3 bases, with 13 bases sitting between them. The CDR3 DNA reads TGTGCCAGCAGTTACCGACAGAACTTTTACTATGGCTACACCTTC. The encoded protein is CASSYRQNFYYGYTF.

The rearrangement uses TRBV12-3 or TRBV12-4 and TRBJ1-2; 10 bases line up with TRBD1. V was clipped by 7 bases and J by 9 bases; unmatched bases: 8. CDR3 length: 13 residues. The CDR3 DNA reads as TGTGCCAGCACCGCGACAGGGGGCAGACGCTACACCTTC. It is translated as CASTATGGRRYTF.